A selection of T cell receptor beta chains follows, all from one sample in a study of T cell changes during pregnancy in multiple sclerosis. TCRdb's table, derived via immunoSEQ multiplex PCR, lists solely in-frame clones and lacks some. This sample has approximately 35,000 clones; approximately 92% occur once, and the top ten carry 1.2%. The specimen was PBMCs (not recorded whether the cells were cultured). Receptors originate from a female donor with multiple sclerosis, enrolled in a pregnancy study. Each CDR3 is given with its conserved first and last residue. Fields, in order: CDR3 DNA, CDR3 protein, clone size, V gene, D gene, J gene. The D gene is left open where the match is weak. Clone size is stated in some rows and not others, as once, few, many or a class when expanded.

DNA: TGTGCCAGTAGTATGTTCCATACAACCGGGGAGCTGTTTTTT
CDR3: CASSMFHTTGELFF
size: .
V: TRBV19
D: .
J: TRBJ2-2

DNA: TGTGCCAGCGTGGGGACAGGGTTAAGCGAGCAGTACTTC
CDR3: CASVGTGLSEQYF
size: .
V: TRBV6-1
D: TRBD1
J: TRBJ2-7

DNA: TGCGCCAGCAGCTTGGAGGGCAGGGTATTATCCTACAATGAGCAGTTCTTC
CDR3: CASSLEGRVLSYNEQFF
size: .
V: TRBV5-1
D: .
J: TRBJ2-1

DNA: TGTGCCAGTAGTAGAGGACTAGCGGTCCAAGAGACCCAGTACTTC
CDR3: CASSRGLAVQETQYF
size: .
V: TRBV19
D: TRBD2
J: TRBJ2-5

DNA: TGCGCCAGCAGCTTGGGGGACGGCCAAGAGACCCAGTACTTC
CDR3: CASSLGDGQETQYF
size: once
V: TRBV5-1
D: .
J: TRBJ2-5

DNA: TGTGCCAGCAGCGCGGGGACTAGCGGGGGCACAGATACGCAGTATTTT
CDR3: CASSAGTSGGTDTQYF
size: .
V: TRBV6-4
D: TRBD2
J: TRBJ2-3

DNA: TGTGCCAGCAGTGAATGGAGGAACACTGAAGCTTTCTTT
CDR3: CASSEWRNTEAFF
size: .
V: TRBV2
D: .
J: TRBJ1-1

DNA: TGTGCCAGCAGCCAAGTCTCAGTGGACGAGCAGTACTTC
CDR3: CASSQVSVDEQYF
size: .
V: TRBV4-2
D: .
J: TRBJ2-7

DNA: TGTGCCTGGAGTTCCTCGGGACTAGCGGCCTACAATGAGCAGTTCTTC
CDR3: CAWSSSGLAAYNEQFF
size: .
V: TRBV30
D: TRBD2
J: TRBJ2-1

DNA: TGCAGCGTCGCCGCTAGCAATCAGCCCCAGCATTTT
CDR3: CSVAASNQPQHF
size: .
V: TRBV29-1
D: .
J: TRBJ1-5

DNA: TGTGCCAGCAGCTTAGGCAAAGACCGACTATACGAGCAGTACTTC
CDR3: CASSLGKDRLYEQYF
size: .
V: TRBV7-6
D: .
J: TRBJ2-7

DNA: TGTGCCAGCAGCCCCGGGACACCCCGCTCTGGAAACACCATATATTTT
CDR3: CASSPGTPRSGNTIYF
size: .
V: TRBV5-5
D: .
J: TRBJ1-3

DNA: TGTGCCAGCAGCTCACCCCCTCACACCGGGGAGCTGTTTTTT
CDR3: CASSSPPHTGELFF
size: once
V: TRBV7-9
D: .
J: TRBJ2-2

DNA: TGCGCCAGCAGCTTCCGACAAAATGAGCAGTTCTTC
CDR3: CASSFRQNEQFF
size: .
V: TRBV5-1
D: .
J: TRBJ2-1

DNA: TGCGCCAGCAGCCAGGATCAGGGTTTCTATGGCTACACCTTC
CDR3: CASSQDQGFYGYTF
size: .
V: TRBV4-1
D: .
J: TRBJ1-2

DNA: TGTGCCAGCAGCTTAGGATCCACGGGCAATCAGCCCCAGCATTTT
CDR3: CASSLGSTGNQPQHF
size: .
V: TRBV5-6
D: .
J: TRBJ1-5

DNA: TGTGCCAGCAGTCCTGAGGGAGAGTTTGGTCATGAGCAGTTCTTC
CDR3: CASSPEGEFGHEQFF
size: .
V: TRBV7-3
D: .
J: TRBJ2-1

DNA: TGCGCCAGCAGCCAAGGGGTAGGGGGCAATCAGCCCCAGCATTTT
CDR3: CASSQGVGGNQPQHF
size: .
V: TRBV4-1
D: .
J: TRBJ1-5

DNA: TGTGCCGCAGGTGCGGACTGGAGGGCCTTTTGGGAGCAGTACTTC
CDR3: CAAGADWRAFWEQYF
size: .
V: TRBV27
D: .
J: TRBJ2-7

DNA: TGCGCCAGCAGCCCCACAGGGAGTAAGCAGCCCCAGCATTTT
CDR3: CASSPTGSKQPQHF
size: .
V: TRBV5-1
D: .
J: TRBJ1-5

DNA: TGTGCCAGCAGTCCCGGACAGGGGGCAGTGGGCTACACCTTC
CDR3: CASSPGQGAVGYTF
size: .
V: TRBV28
D: TRBD1
J: TRBJ1-2

DNA: TGCGCCAGCAGCTTGGTGGCCAGGGGCGGTGGTAGCGAGCAGTACTTC
CDR3: CASSLVARGGGSEQYF
size: once
V: TRBV5-1
D: .
J: TRBJ2-7

DNA: TGTGCCAGCAGCTTGGGTACTAGCGGGACGGGTGAGACCCAGTACTTC
CDR3: CASSLGTSGTGETQYF
size: .
V: TRBV7-3
D: TRBD2
J: TRBJ2-5